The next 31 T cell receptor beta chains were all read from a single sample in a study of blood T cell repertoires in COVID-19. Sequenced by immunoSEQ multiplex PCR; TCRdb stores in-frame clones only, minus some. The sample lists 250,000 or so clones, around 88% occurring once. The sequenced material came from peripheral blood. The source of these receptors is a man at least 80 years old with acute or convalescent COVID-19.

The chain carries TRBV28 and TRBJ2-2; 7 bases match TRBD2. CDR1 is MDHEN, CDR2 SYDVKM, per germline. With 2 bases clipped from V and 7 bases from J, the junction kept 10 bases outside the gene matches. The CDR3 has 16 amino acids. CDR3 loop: CASSLNQAGLGGELFF. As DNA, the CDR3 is TGTGCCAGCAGTTTAAACCAAGCGGGGCTAGGCGGGGAGCTGTTTTTT.

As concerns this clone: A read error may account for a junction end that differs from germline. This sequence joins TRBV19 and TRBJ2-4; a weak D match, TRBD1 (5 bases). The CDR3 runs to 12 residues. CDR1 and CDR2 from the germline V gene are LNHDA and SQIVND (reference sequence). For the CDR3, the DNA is TGTGCCAGTAGTACCGCCAACAGGTTCCCCCTGTTC. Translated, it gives CASSTANRFPLF. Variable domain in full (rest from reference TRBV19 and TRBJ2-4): DGGITQSPKYLFRKEGQNVTLSCEQNLNHDAMYWYRQDPGQGLRLIYYSQIVNDFQKGDIAEGYSVSREKKESFPLTVTSAQKNPTAFYLCASSTANRFPLFGAGTRLSVL.

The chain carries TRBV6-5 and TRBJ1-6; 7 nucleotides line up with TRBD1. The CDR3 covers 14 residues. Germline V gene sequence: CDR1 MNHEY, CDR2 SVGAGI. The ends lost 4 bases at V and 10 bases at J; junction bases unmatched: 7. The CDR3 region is CASSFKTGPSPLHF. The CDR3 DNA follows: TGTGCCAGCAGTTTCAAGACAGGGCCCTCACCCCTCCACTTT.

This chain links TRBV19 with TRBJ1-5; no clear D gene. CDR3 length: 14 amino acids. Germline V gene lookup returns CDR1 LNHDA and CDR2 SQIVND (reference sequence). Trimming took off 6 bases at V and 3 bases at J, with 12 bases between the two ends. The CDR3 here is CASSINTDNQPQHF. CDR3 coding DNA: TGTGCCAGTAGCATTAATACAGACAATCAGCCCCAGCATTTT.

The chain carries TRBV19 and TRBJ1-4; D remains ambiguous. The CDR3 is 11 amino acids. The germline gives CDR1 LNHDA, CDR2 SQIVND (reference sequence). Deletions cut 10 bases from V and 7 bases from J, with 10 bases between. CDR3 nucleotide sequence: TGTGCCACCTCGAGAGGTGAAAAACTGTTTTTT. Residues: CATSRGEKLFF.

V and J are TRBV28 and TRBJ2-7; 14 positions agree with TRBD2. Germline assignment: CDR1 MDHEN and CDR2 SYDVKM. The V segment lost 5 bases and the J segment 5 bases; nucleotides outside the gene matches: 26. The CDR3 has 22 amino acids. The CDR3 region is CASSPSSTGTSGSLVGWDEQYF. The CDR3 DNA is TGTGCCAGCAGTCCTTCGAGTACCGGGACTAGCGGGAGTCTGGTAGGATGGGACGAGCAGTACTTC.

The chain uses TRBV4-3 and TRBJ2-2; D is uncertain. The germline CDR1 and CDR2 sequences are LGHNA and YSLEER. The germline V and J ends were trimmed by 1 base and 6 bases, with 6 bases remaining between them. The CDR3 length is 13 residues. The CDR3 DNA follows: TGCGCCAGCAGCCAAGGTTTCGCCGGGGAGCTGTTTTTT. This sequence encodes CASSQGFAGELFF.

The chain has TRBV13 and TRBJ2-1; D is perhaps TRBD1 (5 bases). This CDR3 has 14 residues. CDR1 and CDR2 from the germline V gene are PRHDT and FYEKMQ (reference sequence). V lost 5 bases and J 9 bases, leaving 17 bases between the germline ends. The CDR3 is CASSQDRDRGEQFF. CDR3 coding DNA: TGTGCCAGCAGCCAGGACCGAGATAGGGGTGAGCAGTTCTTC.

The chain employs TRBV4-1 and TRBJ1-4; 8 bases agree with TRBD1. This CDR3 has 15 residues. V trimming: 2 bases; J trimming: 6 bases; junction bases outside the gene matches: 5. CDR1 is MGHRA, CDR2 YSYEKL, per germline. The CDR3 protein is CASSQPDRDHEKLFF. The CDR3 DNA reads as TGCGCCAGCAGCCAACCGGACAGGGATCATGAAAAACTGTTTTTT.

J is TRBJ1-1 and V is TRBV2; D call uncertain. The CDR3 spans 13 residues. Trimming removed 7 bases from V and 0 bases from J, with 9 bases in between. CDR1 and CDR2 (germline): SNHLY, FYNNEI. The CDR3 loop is CASTRELNTEAFF. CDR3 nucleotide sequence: TGTGCCAGCACACGGGAATTGAACACTGAAGCTTTCTTT.

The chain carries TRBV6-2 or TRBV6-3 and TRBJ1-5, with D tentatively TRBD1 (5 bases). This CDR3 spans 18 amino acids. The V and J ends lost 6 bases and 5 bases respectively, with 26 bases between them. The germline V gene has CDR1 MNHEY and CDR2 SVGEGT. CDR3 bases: TGTGCCAGCAGGCCTCAGGGATTTGCGAGGCAGTCGGATCAGCCCCAGCATTTT. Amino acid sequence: CASRPQGFARQSDQPQHF.

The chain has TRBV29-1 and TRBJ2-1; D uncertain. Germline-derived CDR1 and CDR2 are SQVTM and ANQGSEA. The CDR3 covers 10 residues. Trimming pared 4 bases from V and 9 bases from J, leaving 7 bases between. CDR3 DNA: TGCAGCGTTGGGCAGGCTGAGCAGTTCTTC. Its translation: CSVGQAEQFF.

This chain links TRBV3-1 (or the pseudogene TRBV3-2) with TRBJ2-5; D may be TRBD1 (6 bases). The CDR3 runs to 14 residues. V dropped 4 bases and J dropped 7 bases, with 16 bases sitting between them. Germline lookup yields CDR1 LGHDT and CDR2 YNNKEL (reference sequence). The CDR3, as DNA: TGTGCCAGCAGCCCGACCAGGGGTGTGGGGACCCAGTACTTC. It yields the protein CASSPTRGVGTQYF.

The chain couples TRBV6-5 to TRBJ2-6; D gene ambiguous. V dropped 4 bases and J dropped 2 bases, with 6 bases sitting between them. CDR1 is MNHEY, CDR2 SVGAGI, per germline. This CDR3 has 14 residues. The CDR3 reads CASSSRAGANVLTF. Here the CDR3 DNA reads TGTGCCAGCAGTTCTCGGGCTGGGGCCAACGTCCTGACTTTC.

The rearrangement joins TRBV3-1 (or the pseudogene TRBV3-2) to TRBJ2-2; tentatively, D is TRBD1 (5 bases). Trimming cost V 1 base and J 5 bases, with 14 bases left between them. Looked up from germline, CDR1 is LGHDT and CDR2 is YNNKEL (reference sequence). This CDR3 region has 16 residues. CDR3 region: CASSQGRQTVTGELFF. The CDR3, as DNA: TGTGCCAGCAGCCAAGGTCGGCAGACAGTTACCGGGGAGCTGTTTTTT.

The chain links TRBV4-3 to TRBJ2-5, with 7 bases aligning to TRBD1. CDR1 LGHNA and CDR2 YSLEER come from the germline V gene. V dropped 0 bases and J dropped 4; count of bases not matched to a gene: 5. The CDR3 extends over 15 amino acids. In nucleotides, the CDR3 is TGCGCCAGCAGCCAAGAGACAGGGTGGGGAGAGACCCAGTACTTC. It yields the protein CASSQETGWGETQYF.

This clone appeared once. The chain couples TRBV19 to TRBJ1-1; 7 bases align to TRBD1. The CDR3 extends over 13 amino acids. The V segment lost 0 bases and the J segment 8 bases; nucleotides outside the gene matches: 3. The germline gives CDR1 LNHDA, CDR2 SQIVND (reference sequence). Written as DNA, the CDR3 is TGTGCCAGTAGTATAGATGGGACAGCAGAAGCTTTCTTT. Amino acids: CASSIDGTAEAFF.

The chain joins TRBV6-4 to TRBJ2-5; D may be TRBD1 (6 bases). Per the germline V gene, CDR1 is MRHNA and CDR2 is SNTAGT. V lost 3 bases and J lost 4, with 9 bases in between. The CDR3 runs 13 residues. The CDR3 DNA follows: TGTGCCAGCAGTGAAGTCAGGGGAGAGACCCAGTACTTC. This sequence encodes CASSEVRGETQYF.

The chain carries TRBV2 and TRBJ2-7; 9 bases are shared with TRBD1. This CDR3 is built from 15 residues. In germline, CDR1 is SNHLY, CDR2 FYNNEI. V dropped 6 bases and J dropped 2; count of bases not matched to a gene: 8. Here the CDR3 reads CASRPGQGRTYEQYF. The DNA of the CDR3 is TGTGCCAGCAGACCGGGACAGGGAAGAACCTACGAGCAGTACTTC.

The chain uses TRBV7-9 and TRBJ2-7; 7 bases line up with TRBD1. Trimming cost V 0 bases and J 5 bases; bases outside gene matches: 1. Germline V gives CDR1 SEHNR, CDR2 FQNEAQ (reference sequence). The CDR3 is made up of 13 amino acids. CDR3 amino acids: CASSLAGGHEQYF. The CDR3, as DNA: TGTGCCAGCAGCTTAGCAGGGGGCCACGAGCAGTACTTC.

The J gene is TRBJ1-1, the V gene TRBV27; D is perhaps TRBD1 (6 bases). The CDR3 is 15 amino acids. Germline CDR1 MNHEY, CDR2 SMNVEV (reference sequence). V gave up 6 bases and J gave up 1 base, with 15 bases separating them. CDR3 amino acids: CASSPDSLANTEAFF. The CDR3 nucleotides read TGTGCCAGCAGCCCGGACAGCCTCGCGAACACTGAAGCTTTCTTT.

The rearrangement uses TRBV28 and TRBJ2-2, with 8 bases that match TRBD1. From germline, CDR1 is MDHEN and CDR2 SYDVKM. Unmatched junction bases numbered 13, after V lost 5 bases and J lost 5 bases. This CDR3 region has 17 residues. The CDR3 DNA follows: TGTGCCAGCAGTGCACTCCCGGGACAGGTTTCAACCGGGGAGCTGTTTTTT. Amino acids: CASSALPGQVSTGELFF.

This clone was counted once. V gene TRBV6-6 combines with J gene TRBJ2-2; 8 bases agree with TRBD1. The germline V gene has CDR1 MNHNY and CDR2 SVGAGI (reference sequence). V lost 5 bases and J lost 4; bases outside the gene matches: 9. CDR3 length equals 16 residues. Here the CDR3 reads CASSRPGQESTGELFF. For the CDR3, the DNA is TGTGCCAGCAGTCGACCGGGACAGGAGAGCACCGGGGAGCTGTTTTTT.

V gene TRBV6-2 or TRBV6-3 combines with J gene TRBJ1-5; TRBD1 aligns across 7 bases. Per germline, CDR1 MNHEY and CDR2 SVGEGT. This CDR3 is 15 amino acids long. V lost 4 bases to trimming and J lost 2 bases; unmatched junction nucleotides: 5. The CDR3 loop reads CASSSTGLGNQPQHF. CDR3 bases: TGTGCCAGCAGTTCGACAGGGTTGGGCAATCAGCCCCAGCATTTT.

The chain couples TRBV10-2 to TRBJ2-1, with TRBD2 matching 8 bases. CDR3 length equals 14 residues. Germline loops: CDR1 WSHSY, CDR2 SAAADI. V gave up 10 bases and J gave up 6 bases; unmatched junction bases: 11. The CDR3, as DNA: TGCGCCACCCGATCGGGAGGGCCGCTCAATGAGCAGTTCTTC. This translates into CATRSGGPLNEQFF.

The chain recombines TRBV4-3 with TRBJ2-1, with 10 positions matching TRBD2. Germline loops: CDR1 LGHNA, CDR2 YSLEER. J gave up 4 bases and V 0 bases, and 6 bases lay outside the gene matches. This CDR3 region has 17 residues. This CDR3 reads CASSQETGLAEYNEQFF. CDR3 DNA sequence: TGCGCCAGCAGCCAAGAAACCGGACTAGCGGAGTACAATGAGCAGTTCTTC.

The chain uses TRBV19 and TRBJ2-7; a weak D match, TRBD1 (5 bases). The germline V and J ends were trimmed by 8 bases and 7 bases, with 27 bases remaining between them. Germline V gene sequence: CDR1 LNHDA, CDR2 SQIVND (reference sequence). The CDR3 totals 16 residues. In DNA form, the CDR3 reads TGTGCCAGTTCTCAAGCTCCGACAGCAGTCCCGAGGGAGCAGTACTTC. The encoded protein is CASSQAPTAVPREQYF.

CDR3 sequence: CASSLARGSGNTIYF. Written as DNA, the CDR3 is TGTGCCAGCAGCTTAGCGCGGGGCTCTGGAAACACCATATATTTT. This chain joins TRBV7-6 and TRBJ1-3; unclear D gene. Trimming pared 0 bases from V and 0 bases from J, leaving 6 bases between. Germline V lookup: CDR1 SGHVS, CDR2 FNYEAQ. This CDR3 spans 15 amino acids.

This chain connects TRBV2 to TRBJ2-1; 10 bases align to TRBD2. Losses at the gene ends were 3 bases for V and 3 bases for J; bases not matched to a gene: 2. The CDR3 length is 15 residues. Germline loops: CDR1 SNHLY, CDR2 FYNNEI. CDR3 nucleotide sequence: TGTGCCAGCAGTGAGAGCGGGAGGGTCTACAATGAGCAGTTCTTC. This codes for CASSESGRVYNEQFF.

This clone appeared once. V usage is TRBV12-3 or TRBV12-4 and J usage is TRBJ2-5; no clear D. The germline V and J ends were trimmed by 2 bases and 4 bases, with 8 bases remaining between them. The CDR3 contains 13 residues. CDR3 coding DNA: TGTGCCAGCAGTTTAAGAGCATCAGAGACCCAGTACTTC. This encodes CASSLRASETQYF.

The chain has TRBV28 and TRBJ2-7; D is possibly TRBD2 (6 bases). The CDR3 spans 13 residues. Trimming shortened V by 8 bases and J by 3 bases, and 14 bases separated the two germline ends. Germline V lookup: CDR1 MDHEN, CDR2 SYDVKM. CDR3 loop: CASRGTGVYEQYF. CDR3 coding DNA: TGTGCCAGCCGCGGGACGGGAGTCTACGAGCAGTACTTC.